The 17 T cell receptor beta chains below all came from one sample that was sequenced in a study of shared clonotypes between healthy human individuals (dated by TCRdb to between 2020 and 2021). Libraries came from the immunoSEQ multiplex PCR assay. Sourced from immuneACCESS, this table was stored by TCRdb with only in-frame sequences that have V and J called. A share of the clones is absent; for the studies checked, an unresolved V gene accounts for under half, and the remainder has no known explanation. The sample table holds roughly 2.2 million clones, of which over 90% were seen once. Jointly, the top ten make up approximately 0.4% of the sample. Sequences were obtained from naive CD4+ T cells from PBMCs. The cell subset or site label of this sample denotes: CD45RA+ positively selected. The receptor set was obtained from a man aged 18 to 35 in good health. Some clones in this sample may be carry-over from other donors' samples.

The table lists this clone with a count of one. This chain connects TRBV27 to TRBJ2-3; 9 bases agree with TRBD1. The CDR3 sequence is 15 residues long. V lost 6 bases and J lost 2; bases outside the gene matches: 6. Per the germline V gene, CDR1 is MNHEY and CDR2 is SMNVEV (reference sequence). The CDR3 loop reads CASSYRGLNTDTQYF. The DNA for the CDR3 is TGTGCCAGCAGCTACAGGGGGCTTAACACAGATACGCAGTATTTT.

The chain links TRBV29-1 to TRBJ1-2, with TRBD1 matching over 10 bases. CDR1 is SQVTM and CDR2 is ANQGSEA in the germline V gene. J was trimmed by 7 bases and V by 6 bases; bases with no gene match: 8. This CDR3 has 13 amino acids. CDR3 protein: CSVGDRGLSGYTF. The CDR3 nucleotides read TGCAGCGTGGGGGACAGGGGTCTGAGTGGCTACACCTTC.

This clone was recorded only once. This rearrangement joins TRBV29-1 to TRBJ2-5; D ambiguous. Trimming removed 4 bases from V and 4 bases from J, with 10 bases in between. This CDR3 has 12 residues. Germline loops: CDR1 SQVTM, CDR2 ANQGSEA. The CDR3 region is CSVVFPSETQYF. The CDR3 nucleotides are TGCAGCGTTGTGTTCCCATCAGAGACCCAGTACTTC.

The V gene is TRBV7-9, the J gene TRBJ2-5, with 9 bases matching TRBD1. The germline CDR1 and CDR2 sequences are SEHNR and FQNEAQ (reference sequence). After removal of 2 bases from V and 5 bases from J, the junction contained 9 bases not matched to a gene. This CDR3 region has 16 residues. DNA of the CDR3: TGTGCCAGCAGCTTACAAGGGACAGGGAAAGTGGAGACCCAGTACTTC. Protein: CASSLQGTGKVETQYF.

The J gene is TRBJ2-1, the V gene TRBV27; D unresolved. The CDR3 runs to 14 residues. V was clipped by 3 bases and J by 4 bases, with 10 bases between them. Germline CDR1 is MNHEY and CDR2 is SMNVEV (reference sequence). CDR3 protein: CASSLSLLYNEQFF. CDR3 DNA sequence: TGTGCCAGCAGTTTGAGCTTGCTTTACAATGAGCAGTTCTTC.

On this clone: This same CDR3 is encoded by further DNA sequences in the sample. V and J are TRBV5-1 and TRBJ2-7; no reliable D call. Per germline, CDR1 SGHRS and CDR2 YFSETQ. The CDR3 has 14 residues. Trimming pared 0 bases from V and 0 bases from J, leaving 7 bases between. The CDR3 DNA sequence: TGCGCCAGCAGCTTGGCCCCCCGCTCCTACGAGCAGTACTTC. The encoded protein is CASSLAPRSYEQYF.

The J gene is TRBJ1-2, the V gene TRBV7-2; D gene uncertain. The CDR3 contains 15 residues. V lost 2 bases, J lost 2 bases, and 12 bases lay in between. Germline V gene data show CDR1 as SGHTA and CDR2 as FQGNSA. CDR3 coding DNA: TGTGCCAGCAGCTTATTGGGGATTGGAAACTATGGCTACACCTTC. Translation: CASSLLGIGNYGYTF.

This clone was seen a handful of times. The rearrangement links TRBV2 to TRBJ1-1, with D possibly matching TRBD1 (5 bases). This CDR3 contains 13 residues. CDR1 is SNHLY, CDR2 FYNNEI, per germline. V was trimmed by 8 bases and J by 4 bases, leaving 14 bases between them. CDR3 sequence reads: CASEEGGVTEAFF. Here the CDR3 DNA reads TGTGCCAGCGAGGAAGGAGGGGTCACTGAAGCTTTCTTT.

This sequence joins TRBV2 and TRBJ1-1; maybe TRBD1 (6 bases). This CDR3 is 15 amino acids long. Germline CDR1 is SNHLY and CDR2 is FYNNEI. The V gene lost 7 bases and the J gene lost 4 bases, with 19 bases spanning the gap. CDR3: CASIGDQGGGTEAFF. CDR3 coding DNA: TGTGCCAGCATAGGGGACCAAGGAGGGGGCACTGAAGCTTTCTTT. Full variable domain (remainder filled in from reference TRBV2 and TRBJ1-1): EPEVTQTPSHQVTQMGQEVILRCVPISNHLYFYWYRQILGQKVEFLVSFYNNEISEKSEIFDDQFSVERPDGSNFTLKIRSTKLEDSAMYFCASIGDQGGGTEAFFGQGTRLTVV.

V is TRBV4-1 and J is TRBJ2-3; D is perhaps TRBD2 (5 bases). Per the germline V gene, CDR1 is MGHRA and CDR2 is YSYEKL. The CDR3 contains 14 residues. V lost 1 base and J 6 bases, leaving 11 bases between the germline ends. The CDR3 bases are TGCGCCAGCAGCCAAGGAGGGTCCCGGGATACGCAGTATTTT. This sequence encodes CASSQGGSRDTQYF.

The chain employs TRBV28 and TRBJ1-5; D unclear. Germline CDR1 reads MDHEN; CDR2 reads SYDVKM. Trimming cost V 7 bases and J 7 bases, with 14 bases left between them. The CDR3 runs 13 residues. For the CDR3, the DNA is TGTGCCAGCAACGGGGAAAACATCCAGCCCCAGCATTTT. Translating it yields CASNGENIQPQHF.

This chain's CDR3 is CASSSPDTETQYF. The CDR3 DNA is TGTGCCAGCAGCTCACCGGACACGGAGACGCAGTATTTT. The V call is TRBV7-9, the J call TRBJ2-3, with D maybe TRBD1 (5 bases). The CDR3 runs 13 residues. Germline-derived CDR1 and CDR2 are SEHNR and FQNEAQ (reference sequence). V lost 4 bases, J lost 9 bases, and 14 bases lay in between.

This sequence joins TRBV10-1 and TRBJ2-7; 7 bases agree with TRBD2. The CDR3 has 21 residues. V dropped 7 bases and J dropped 3; count of bases not matched to a gene: 30. From germline, CDR1 is WNHNN and CDR2 SYGVQD (reference sequence). CDR3 amino acids: CASKGGAVSGTYPIPLYEQYF. CDR3 in DNA: TGCGCCAGCAAGGGCGGGGCTGTAAGCGGGACCTACCCTATCCCCCTCTACGAGCAGTACTTC.

The rearrangement links TRBV30 to TRBJ1-2; no definite D call. There are 11 residues in the CDR3. Trimming pared 5 bases from V and 9 bases from J, leaving 13 bases between. CDR1 and CDR2 (germline): GTSNPN, SVGIG (reference sequence). This chain's CDR3 is CAWGVGGSYTF. In DNA form, the CDR3 reads TGTGCCTGGGGGGTGGGCGGAAGCTACACCTTC.

The table lists this clone with a count of one. The chain has TRBV11-2 and TRBJ2-6; possible D gene TRBD1, 5 bases. The CDR3 is made up of 15 amino acids. CDR1 SGHAT and CDR2 FQNNGV come from the germline V gene. V gave up 5 bases and J gave up 0 bases, with 8 bases separating them. The CDR3 loop is CASSTTVSGANVLTF. The CDR3 coding sequence is TGTGCCAGCAGCACGACAGTCTCTGGGGCCAACGTCCTGACTTTC.

The chain recombines TRBV5-4 with TRBJ1-2; 8 nucleotides match TRBD1. CDR1 SGHNT and CDR2 YYREEE come from the germline V gene (reference sequence). This CDR3 is built from 15 residues. V gave up 2 bases and J gave up 1 base; unmatched junction bases: 4. DNA of the CDR3: TGTGCCAGCAGCTTAGGACAGGGAGGTAACTATGGCTACACCTTC. Amino acid sequence: CASSLGQGGNYGYTF.

The J gene is TRBJ2-7, the V gene TRBV7-9; 7 nucleotides line up with TRBD2. The ends lost 2 bases at V and 5 bases at J; junction bases unmatched: 21. The germline gives CDR1 SEHNR, CDR2 FQNEAQ (reference sequence). The CDR3 length is 19 residues. The CDR3, as DNA: TGTGCCAGCAGCTTATACCTGGCCTGGGGCGCTAGCGGACACCACGAGCAGTACTTC. Protein sequence: CASSLYLAWGASGHHEQYF.